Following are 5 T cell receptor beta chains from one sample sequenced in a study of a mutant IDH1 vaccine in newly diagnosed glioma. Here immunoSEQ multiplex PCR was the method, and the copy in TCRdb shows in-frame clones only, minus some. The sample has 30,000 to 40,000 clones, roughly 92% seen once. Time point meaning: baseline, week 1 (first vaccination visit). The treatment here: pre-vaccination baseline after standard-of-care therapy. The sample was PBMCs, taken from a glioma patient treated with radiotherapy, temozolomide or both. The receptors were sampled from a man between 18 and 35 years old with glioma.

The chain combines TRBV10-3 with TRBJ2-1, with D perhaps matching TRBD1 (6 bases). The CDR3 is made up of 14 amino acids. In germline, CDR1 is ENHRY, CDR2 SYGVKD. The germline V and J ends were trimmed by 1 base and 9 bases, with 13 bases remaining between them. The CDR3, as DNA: TGTGCCATCAGTGAGTGGTGGGGGCGGACTGAGCAGTTCTTC. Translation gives CAISEWWGRTEQFF.

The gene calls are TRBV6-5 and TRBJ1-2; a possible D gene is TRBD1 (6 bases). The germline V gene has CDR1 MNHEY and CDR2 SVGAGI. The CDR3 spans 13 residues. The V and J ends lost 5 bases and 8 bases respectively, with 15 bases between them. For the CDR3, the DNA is TGTGCCAGCAGTGCAGTCGGGGGGCAAGGCTACACCTTC. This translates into CASSAVGGQGYTF.

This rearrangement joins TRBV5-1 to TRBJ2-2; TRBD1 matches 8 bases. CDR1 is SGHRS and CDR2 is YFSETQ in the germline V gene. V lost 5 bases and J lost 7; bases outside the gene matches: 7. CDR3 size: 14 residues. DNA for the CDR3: TGCGCCAGCAGAGGGACAGGTAGAGGCGGGGAGCTGTTTTTT. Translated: CASRGTGRGGELFF.

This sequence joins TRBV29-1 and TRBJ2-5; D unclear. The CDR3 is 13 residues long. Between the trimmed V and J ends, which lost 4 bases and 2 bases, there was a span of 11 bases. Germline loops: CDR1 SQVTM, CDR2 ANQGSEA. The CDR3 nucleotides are TGCAGCGTTGCCTTCGGCTCTCAAGAGACCCAGTACTTC. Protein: CSVAFGSQETQYF.

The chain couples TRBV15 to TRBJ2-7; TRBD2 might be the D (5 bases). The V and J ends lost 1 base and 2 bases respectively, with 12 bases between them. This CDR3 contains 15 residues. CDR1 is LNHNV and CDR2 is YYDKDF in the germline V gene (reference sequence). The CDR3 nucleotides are TGTGCCACCAGCAGAGGATTGGTCGGGGCCTACGAGCAGTACTTC. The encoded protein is CATSRGLVGAYEQYF.